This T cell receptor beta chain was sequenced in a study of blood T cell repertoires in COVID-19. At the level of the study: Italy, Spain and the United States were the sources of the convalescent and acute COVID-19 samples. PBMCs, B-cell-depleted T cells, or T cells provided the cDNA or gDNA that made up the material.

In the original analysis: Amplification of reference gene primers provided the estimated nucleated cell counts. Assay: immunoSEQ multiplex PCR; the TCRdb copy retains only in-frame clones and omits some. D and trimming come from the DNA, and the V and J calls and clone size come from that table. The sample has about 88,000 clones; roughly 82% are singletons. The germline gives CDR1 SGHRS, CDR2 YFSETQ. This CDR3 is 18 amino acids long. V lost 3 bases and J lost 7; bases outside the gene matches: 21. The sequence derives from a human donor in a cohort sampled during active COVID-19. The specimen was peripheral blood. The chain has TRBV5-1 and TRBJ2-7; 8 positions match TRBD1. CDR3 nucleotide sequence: TGCGCCAGCAGCTGGGACAGGTCCGGGGCTAGCCAATTGGGGGAGCAGTACTTC. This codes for CASSWDRSGASQLGEQYF.